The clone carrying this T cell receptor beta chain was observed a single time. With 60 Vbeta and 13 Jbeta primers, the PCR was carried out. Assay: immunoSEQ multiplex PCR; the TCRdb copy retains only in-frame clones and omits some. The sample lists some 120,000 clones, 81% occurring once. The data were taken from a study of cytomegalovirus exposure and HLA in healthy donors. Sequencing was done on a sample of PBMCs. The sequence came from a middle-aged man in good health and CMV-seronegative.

The CDR3 DNA reads TGTGCCAGTAGTATCACTGGGCTCTCCGTCCTGACTTTC. This gives the protein CASSITGLSVLTF. V gene TRBV19 combines with J gene TRBJ2-6; D not resolved. There are 13 residues in the CDR3. Trimming cost V 3 bases and J 12 bases, with 12 bases left between them. CDR1 and CDR2 from the germline V gene are LNHDA and SQIVND (reference sequence).